This entry describes one TCR beta chain. This record belongs to a study of OX40 agonist ivuxolimab in advanced cancers. Germline CDR1 and CDR2: WSHSY and SAAADI. With 0 bases removed from V and 5 bases from J, the gap between germline ends came to 11 bases. The length of the CDR3 is 15 residues. Only in-frame clones appear in the TCRdb table, and some are missing; sequencing was by immunoSEQ multiplex PCR. The sample contains about 40,000 clones, approximately 90% of which appear only once. The TCR originated in an adult with an advanced solid tumor such as melanoma, head and neck, liver or kidney cancer. This chain joins TRBV10-2 and TRBJ1-3; D is unresolved. This sample comprised CD4+ or CD8+ T cells sorted from blood, obtained in a trial of the OX40 agonist ivuxolimab. CDR3 protein: CASSESFTGRNTIYF. Here the CDR3 DNA reads TGCGCCAGCAGTGAGTCGTTTACGGGTAGAAACACCATATATTTT.